This T cell receptor (beta chain) originates from a study of vaccination and CD4 T cells after COVID-19. About the research overall: Either a CEFX pool, an HIV-1 Nef pool, or no peptide was added to control cultures.

Scientists ran DNA taken from cultured CD4+ T cells through the Oncomine TCR Beta short-read assay for sequencing. CD4+ T cells were cultured, and genomic DNA was extracted from them. From the PCR reads, TCRdb called clonotypes with MiXCR, one entry per CDR3 protein. Of about 9,300 distinct CDR3 sequences detected, around 35% appear once; the ten largest clones hold approximately 20%. V lost 8 bases and J 4 bases, leaving 8 bases between the germline ends. CDR1 is MNHNS, CDR2 SASEGT, per germline. CDR3 size: 11 residues. Treatment specified: roughly 11-day PBMC culture with coronavirus spike peptide pools or control peptides (ViraFEST assay). Pre-COVID-19 pandemic sampling (2011-2018) yielded the unexposed donor's CD4+ T cells. ViraFEST used peptide pools to expand antigen-specific T cells and subsequently sequenced their TCRs. Only a few counts were recorded for this clonotype. Its antigen is currently unknown.

Source material: CD4+ T cells from blood, cultured in vitro. The TCR was taken from a human donor in good health. J is TRBJ1-2 and V is TRBV6-1; TRBD1 might be the D (6 bases). For the CDR3, the DNA is TGTGCCAGCGGGGGCGGCTATGGCTACACCTTC. As protein: CASGGGYGYTF.